This T cell receptor (beta chain) was profiled in a study of blood T cells in healthy people across ages. Overall study findings and caveats: Roughly linearly, TCR beta diversity per million T cells fell as age increased. Long-lived and aged donors differed, with more naive CD4+ cells and higher diversity in the long-lived.

On this clonotype itself: The antigen is not known.

Peripheral blood, around 10 milliliters per donor, was collected. Then a second PCR, running about 6 to 12 cycles, was carried out with a sample-barcoded 5' primer and a J-beta primer mix. A tag from a template-switch adaptor with 12 random nucleotides marked each cDNA molecule. TCRdb independently ran MiXCR on the 5' RACE reads; one entry per CDR3 protein. The table has about 1.4 million distinct CDR3 sequences, approximately 63% seen once. Germline V gene sequence: CDR1 SQVTM, CDR2 ANQGSEA. V lost 6 bases to trimming and J lost 7 bases, with 25 bases between them. CDR3 length equals 16 residues. The gene calls are TRBV29-1 and TRBJ2-1; D unresolved. Sequencing used blood. The origin of this receptor is a man aged 18 to 35 in good health. The CDR3 coding sequence is TGCAGCGTGGACCGACCTGGGCCTTGGGGTAAGAATGAGCAGTTCTTC. Amino acids: CSVDRPGPWGKNEQFF.